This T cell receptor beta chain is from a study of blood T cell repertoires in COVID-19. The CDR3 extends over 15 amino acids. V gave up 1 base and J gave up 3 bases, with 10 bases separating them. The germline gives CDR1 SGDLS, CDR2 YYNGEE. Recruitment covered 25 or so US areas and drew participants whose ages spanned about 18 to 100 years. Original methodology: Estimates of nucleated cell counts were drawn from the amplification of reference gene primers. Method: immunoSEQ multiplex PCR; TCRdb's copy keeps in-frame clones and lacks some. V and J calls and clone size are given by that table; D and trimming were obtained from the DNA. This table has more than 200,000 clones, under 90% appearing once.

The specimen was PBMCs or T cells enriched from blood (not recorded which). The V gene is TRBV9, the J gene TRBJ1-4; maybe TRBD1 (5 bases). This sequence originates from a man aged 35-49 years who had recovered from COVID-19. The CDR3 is CASSVRGLPNEKLFF. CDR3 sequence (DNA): TGTGCCAGCAGCGTAAGGGGTTTACCTAATGAAAAACTGTTTTTT.